This is a list of T cell receptor beta chains from one sample in a study of control samples from healthy donors and cancer patients. Method: immunoSEQ multiplex PCR; TCRdb's copy keeps in-frame clones and lacks some. The sample shows about 42,000 clones, 83% of them seen only once. The specimen sequenced was blood. Receptors originate from a man in his sixties in good health. Each CDR3 is given with its conserved first and last residue. A D gene is named only where the DNA matches it firmly. A clone size is listed for some rows: how often the clone was seen (once, few, many), or a class if it is expanded.

j_gene: TRBJ2-2
v_gene: TRBV2
abundance: .
d_gene: .
CDR3nt: TGTGCCAGCAGTGAACGGGTAGCCGGCACCGGGGAGCTGTTTTTT
CDR3aa: CASSERVAGTGELFF

j_gene: TRBJ2-5
v_gene: TRBV3-1/TRBV3-2
abundance: once
d_gene: TRBD2
CDR3nt: TGTGCCAGCAGCCATCGACTAGCGGGGGGCCTGTACACCCAGTACTTC
CDR3aa: CASSHRLAGGLYTQYF

j_gene: TRBJ2-6
v_gene: TRBV9
abundance: .
d_gene: TRBD1
CDR3nt: TGTGCCAGCAGCGTAGCCGGGACAGTTCGCTCTGGGGCCAACGTCCTGACTTTC
CDR3aa: CASSVAGTVRSGANVLTF

j_gene: TRBJ1-5
v_gene: TRBV29-1
abundance: .
d_gene: .
CDR3nt: TGCAGCGTTGCGGGGACGATCGATCAGCCCCAGCATTTT
CDR3aa: CSVAGTIDQPQHF

j_gene: TRBJ1-2
v_gene: TRBV19
abundance: .
d_gene: .
CDR3nt: TGTGCCAGTAGTCCAGGTCCGGGGGCAAGCTATGGCTACACCTTC
CDR3aa: CASSPGPGASYGYTF

j_gene: TRBJ1-5
v_gene: TRBV28
abundance: .
d_gene: TRBD1
CDR3nt: TGTGCCAGCACTCGGACAGGGGGCAGCAATCAGCCCCAGCATTTT
CDR3aa: CASTRTGGSNQPQHF

j_gene: TRBJ2-7
v_gene: TRBV3-1/TRBV3-2
abundance: .
d_gene: .
CDR3nt: TGTGCCAGCAGCCTCCGAGGTGTAGGGCCCGAGCAGTACTTC
CDR3aa: CASSLRGVGPEQYF

j_gene: TRBJ2-3
v_gene: TRBV2
abundance: .
d_gene: .
CDR3nt: TGTGCCAGCAGTGAATTCTTGAAATCGGGCACAGATACGCAGTATTTT
CDR3aa: CASSEFLKSGTDTQYF

j_gene: TRBJ2-7
v_gene: TRBV4-1
abundance: few
d_gene: .
CDR3nt: TGCGCCAGCAGCCAAGCCCACAGGGTTCCCTCCTACGAGCAGTACTTC
CDR3aa: CASSQAHRVPSYEQYF

j_gene: TRBJ1-2
v_gene: TRBV12-3/TRBV12-4
abundance: .
d_gene: TRBD1
CDR3nt: TGTGCCAGCAGTTTTCGGACAGGGATCGGCTACACCTTC
CDR3aa: CASSFRTGIGYTF

j_gene: TRBJ1-3
v_gene: TRBV4-1
abundance: .
d_gene: TRBD1
CDR3nt: TGCGCCAGCAGCCAAGAAAATCAGGGGACAGGGCGTAACACCATATATTTT
CDR3aa: CASSQENQGTGRNTIYF

j_gene: TRBJ2-1
v_gene: TRBV9
abundance: once
d_gene: .
CDR3nt: TGTGCCAGCAGCGTAGAATCGGCGACCCTACGGGTCTTC
CDR3aa: CASSVESATLRVF

j_gene: TRBJ2-2
v_gene: TRBV7-9
abundance: few
d_gene: .
CDR3nt: TGTGCCAGCAGCATTCTTCACACCGGGGAGCTGTTTTTT
CDR3aa: CASSILHTGELFF

j_gene: TRBJ1-4
v_gene: TRBV5-8
abundance: .
d_gene: .
CDR3nt: TGTGCCAGCAGCTTCGGAGCGGGGGCAAATGAAAAACTGTTTTTT
CDR3aa: CASSFGAGANEKLFF

j_gene: TRBJ1-1
v_gene: TRBV30
abundance: .
d_gene: .
CDR3nt: TGTGCCTGGAGTCTACAGGGTTTAGGTTACACTGAAGCTTTCTTT
CDR3aa: CAWSLQGLGYTEAFF

j_gene: TRBJ2-3
v_gene: TRBV2
abundance: .
d_gene: TRBD1
CDR3nt: TGTGCCAGCAGTGCGGGGACAGCCTCTACAGATACGCAGTATTTT
CDR3aa: CASSAGTASTDTQYF

j_gene: TRBJ2-3
v_gene: TRBV5-1
abundance: .
d_gene: TRBD2
CDR3nt: TGCGCCAGCAGCTATAGCGGGGGGGAGGTAGATACGCAGTATTTT
CDR3aa: CASSYSGGEVDTQYF

j_gene: TRBJ1-1
v_gene: TRBV29-1
abundance: .
d_gene: .
CDR3nt: TGCAGCACCCGGGCAGGGTCAGGCAACACTGAAGCTTTCTTT
CDR3aa: CSTRAGSGNTEAFF

j_gene: TRBJ1-6
v_gene: TRBV5-6
abundance: few
d_gene: TRBD1
CDR3nt: TGTGCCAGCAGCCGGGACAGGACCAACTATAATTCACCCCTCCACTTT
CDR3aa: CASSRDRTNYNSPLHF

j_gene: TRBJ1-1
v_gene: TRBV7-2
abundance: .
d_gene: .
CDR3nt: TGTGCCAGCGAGAGGGGTCCCCGGACTGAAGCTTTCTTT
CDR3aa: CASERGPRTEAFF

j_gene: TRBJ2-7
v_gene: TRBV5-1
abundance: .
d_gene: .
CDR3nt: TGCGCCAGCAGCTTGCGGGGGGCCGGATCGGGAGAGCAGTACTTC
CDR3aa: CASSLRGAGSGEQYF

j_gene: TRBJ2-1
v_gene: TRBV19
abundance: .
d_gene: TRBD1
CDR3nt: TGTGCCAGTAGTGACCCAGGGGGCGCCCACAATGAGCAGTTCTTC
CDR3aa: CASSDPGGAHNEQFF

j_gene: TRBJ2-3
v_gene: TRBV30
abundance: .
d_gene: .
CDR3nt: TGTGCCTGGAGAAGATCGGCGGGCCATACGCAGTATTTT
CDR3aa: CAWRRSAGHTQYF

j_gene: TRBJ1-5
v_gene: TRBV6-5
abundance: .
d_gene: .
CDR3nt: TGTGCCAGCAGACAGGGTTTCGGGCAGCCCCAGCATTTT
CDR3aa: CASRQGFGQPQHF

j_gene: TRBJ2-5
v_gene: TRBV11-2
abundance: few
d_gene: .
CDR3nt: TGTGCCAGCAGCTTAGGGGGGGCGCGCGAGACCCAGTACTTC
CDR3aa: CASSLGGARETQYF

j_gene: TRBJ1-1
v_gene: TRBV29-1
abundance: .
d_gene: .
CDR3nt: TGCAGCGTTGAGTCGCCGGGACAATTGAACACTGAAGCTTTCTTT
CDR3aa: CSVESPGQLNTEAFF

j_gene: TRBJ1-2
v_gene: TRBV6-5
abundance: .
d_gene: .
CDR3nt: TGTGCCAGCAGTTACAGAAACTATGGCTACACCTTC
CDR3aa: CASSYRNYGYTF

j_gene: TRBJ1-5
v_gene: TRBV4-1
abundance: .
d_gene: .
CDR3nt: TGCGCCAGCAGCCAAGAAGGCACTTCGTCCAATCAGCCCCAGCATTTT
CDR3aa: CASSQEGTSSNQPQHF

j_gene: TRBJ1-1
v_gene: TRBV9
abundance: .
d_gene: .
CDR3nt: TGTGCCAGCGCAATCCAGATGAACACTGAAGCTTTCTTT
CDR3aa: CASAIQMNTEAFF

j_gene: TRBJ1-2
v_gene: TRBV10-3
abundance: .
d_gene: TRBD1
CDR3nt: TGTGCCATCAGTAACATAATGGAGACAGGGGCTGGCTACACCTTC
CDR3aa: CAISNIMETGAGYTF